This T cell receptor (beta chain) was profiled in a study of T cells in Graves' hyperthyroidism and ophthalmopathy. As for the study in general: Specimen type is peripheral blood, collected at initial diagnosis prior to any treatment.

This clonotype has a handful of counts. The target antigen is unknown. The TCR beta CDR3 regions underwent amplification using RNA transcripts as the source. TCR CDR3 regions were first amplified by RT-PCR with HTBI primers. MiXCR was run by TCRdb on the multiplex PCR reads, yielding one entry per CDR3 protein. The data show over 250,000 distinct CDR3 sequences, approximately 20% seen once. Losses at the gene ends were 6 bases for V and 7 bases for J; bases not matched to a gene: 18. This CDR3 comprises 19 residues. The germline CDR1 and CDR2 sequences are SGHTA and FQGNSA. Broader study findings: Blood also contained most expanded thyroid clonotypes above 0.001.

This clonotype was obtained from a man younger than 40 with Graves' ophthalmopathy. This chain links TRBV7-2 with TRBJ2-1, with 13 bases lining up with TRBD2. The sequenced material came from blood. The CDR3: CASSPQGLRTSGRRNEQFF. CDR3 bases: TGTGCCAGCAGTCCACAGGGATTGAGGACTAGCGGGAGACGGAATGAGCAGTTCTTC.